The 31 T cell receptor beta chains below were found in one sample sequenced in a study of blood T cell repertoires in COVID-19. Measured with immunoSEQ multiplex PCR; TCRdb has only the in-frame clones, and not every one. The sample includes 250,000 or so clones, 80% to 90% of them seen just once. Sequencing was done on a sample of peripheral blood. The receptor source for this set is a young man with active or convalescent COVID-19.

This clone was recorded once. V usage is TRBV19 and J usage is TRBJ2-3, with 7 bases lining up with TRBD2. Germline V gene sequence: CDR1 LNHDA, CDR2 SQIVND (reference sequence). This CDR3 has 16 residues. The V segment lost 3 bases and the J segment 0 bases; nucleotides outside the gene matches: 6. The CDR3 sequence: CASSIRTRGSTDTQYF. In DNA, the CDR3 is TGTGCCAGTAGTATTAGGACTAGGGGAAGCACAGATACGCAGTATTTT.

The V and J genes are TRBV5-8 and TRBJ2-5; TRBD2 agrees at 12 bases. The germline CDR1 and CDR2 sequences are SGHTS and YDEGEE. The CDR3 has 18 residues. The junction had 11 bases not matched to a gene; V was cut back by 4 bases and J by 1 base. CDR3 protein: CASSPGKRTSGVQETQYF. DNA of the CDR3: TGTGCCAGCAGCCCAGGGAAGAGGACTAGCGGGGTCCAAGAGACCCAGTACTTC.

The chain couples TRBV7-8 to TRBJ2-1; a weak D match, TRBD2 (5 bases). Germline CDR1 is SGHVS and CDR2 is FQNEAQ. The CDR3 runs to 14 residues. With 1 base removed from V and 9 bases from J, the gap between germline ends came to 13 bases. CDR3 sequence: CASSLGYSRGEQFF. DNA for the CDR3: TGTGCCAGCAGCTTAGGGTACTCCCGGGGTGAGCAGTTCTTC.

The chain links TRBV7-9 to TRBJ1-2; 7 positions match TRBD1. Trimming removed 5 bases from V and 4 bases from J; junction bases left unmatched: 16. This CDR3 contains 17 residues. Germline lookup yields CDR1 SEHNR and CDR2 FQNEAQ (reference sequence). CDR3 DNA: TGTGCCAGCAGCCGCCTAGGAGGGGGCCCACACTCCTATGGCTACACCTTC. Protein: CASSRLGGGPHSYGYTF.

V gene TRBV9 combines with J gene TRBJ1-1; D is unclear. The germline CDR1 and CDR2 sequences are SGDLS and YYNGEE. This CDR3 comprises 10 residues. Trimming cost V 0 bases and J 11 bases, with 5 bases left between them. This chain's CDR3 is CASSVARAFF. CDR3 DNA sequence: TGTGCCAGCAGCGTAGCTAGGGCTTTCTTT.

This chain uses TRBV28 with TRBJ1-2, with a tentative D call TRBD1 (5 bases). The CDR3 runs to 14 residues. The germline V gene encodes CDR1 MDHEN and CDR2 SYDVKM. V dropped 6 bases and J dropped 0 bases, with 11 bases sitting between them. CDR3 protein: CASSSTDTNYGYTF. The DNA for the CDR3 is TGTGCCAGCAGCTCGACAGACACTAACTATGGCTACACCTTC.

J is TRBJ1-1 and V is TRBV6-2 or TRBV6-3; perhaps TRBD1 as D (6 bases). This CDR3 has 14 residues. Germline V gene sequence: CDR1 MNHEY, CDR2 SVGEGT. V lost 6 bases, J lost 6 bases, and 17 bases lay in between. The DNA of the CDR3 is TGTGCCAGCAGCCCGTGGGACACGGCCCCTGAAGCTTTCTTT. Amino acid sequence: CASSPWDTAPEAFF.

The sample holds a few counts of this clone. The chain is built from TRBV7-2 and TRBJ2-7; a weak D match, TRBD1 (6 bases). V lost 5 bases to trimming and J lost 2 bases, with 7 bases between them. The CDR3 sequence is 12 residues long. The germline gives CDR1 SGHTA, CDR2 FQGNSA. The CDR3: CASSRDTYEQYF. Written as DNA, the CDR3 is TGTGCCAGCAGCAGGGACACCTACGAGCAGTACTTC.

The rearrangement links TRBV14 to TRBJ1-2, with 7 bases lining up with TRBD1. The germline gives CDR1 SGHDN, CDR2 FVKESK. The CDR3 extends over 17 amino acids. With 3 bases clipped from V and 4 bases from J, the junction kept 14 bases outside the gene matches. CDR3 bases: TGTGCCAGCAGCCAGGCCCTCCATGGGACAGTGACCTATGGCTACACCTTC. Translated: CASSQALHGTVTYGYTF.

The gene calls are TRBV6-2 or TRBV6-3 and TRBJ2-3; 12 nucleotides match TRBD2. The V gene's germline CDR1 is MNHEY and CDR2 SVGEGT. V was clipped by 0 bases and J by 6 bases; unmatched bases: 1. This CDR3 is built from 15 residues. The CDR3 sequence: CASSYSGTSGDTQYF. As DNA, the CDR3 is TGTGCCAGCAGTTACTCCGGGACTAGCGGGGATACGCAGTATTTT.

The chain recombines TRBV7-8 with TRBJ2-7; 10 nucleotides line up with TRBD2. The CDR3 covers 15 residues. CDR1 and CDR2 (germline): SGHVS, FQNEAQ. The ends lost 5 bases at V and 5 bases at J; junction bases unmatched: 9. The CDR3 DNA reads TGTGCCAGCAGCCCAGATAGCGGGGGGTATAACGAGCAGTACTTC. This translates into CASSPDSGGYNEQYF.

In its sample, this clone was seen once. This chain links TRBV2 with TRBJ1-1; the D gene is possibly TRBD1 (5 bases). The CDR3 has 12 residues. With 7 bases removed from V and 0 bases from J, the gap between germline ends came to 6 bases. Germline values: CDR1 SNHLY, CDR2 FYNNEI. CDR3 DNA: TGTGCCAGCAAGGACATGAACACTGAAGCTTTCTTT. Translation: CASKDMNTEAFF.

This clone came up once. The chain recombines TRBV11-2 with TRBJ2-1; 7 bases match TRBD2. With 2 bases clipped from V and 7 bases from J, the junction kept 5 bases outside the gene matches. Germline CDR1 SGHAT, CDR2 FQNNGV. This CDR3 has 14 amino acids. Here the CDR3 reads CASSLQGGWNEQFF. The CDR3 DNA reads TGTGCCAGCAGCTTACAGGGAGGGTGGAATGAGCAGTTCTTC.

For the CDR3, the DNA is TGTGCCAGCAGCCCTCCTGGCGGGCGCGCGCAGTACTTC. It codes for CASSPPGGRAQYF. J is TRBJ2-7 and V is TRBV6-2 or TRBV6-3; weak D call: TRBD2 (5 bases). Germline CDR1 MNHEY, CDR2 SVGEGT. The germline V and J ends were trimmed by 6 bases and 9 bases, with 18 bases remaining between them. The CDR3 consists of 13 residues.

This chain links TRBV28 with TRBJ2-3; D might be TRBD2 (5 bases). The germline V gene encodes CDR1 MDHEN and CDR2 SYDVKM. Trimming removed 6 bases at V and 8 bases at J, with 15 bases between. This CDR3 is built from 13 residues. CDR3 loop: CASSPLSRGTQYF. In DNA, the CDR3 is TGTGCCAGCAGCCCACTAAGCCGGGGTACGCAGTATTTT.

The chain joins TRBV18 to TRBJ1-2; 9 nucleotides line up with TRBD1. The CDR3 totals 16 residues. V was pared by 3 bases and J by 2 bases, with 7 bases of the junction left unmatched. Per the germline V gene, CDR1 is KGHSH and CDR2 is LQKENI. This CDR3 is CASSPTAQGANYGYTF. The CDR3 coding sequence is TGTGCCAGCTCACCCACCGCACAGGGGGCCAACTATGGCTACACCTTC.

The chain links TRBV6-5 to TRBJ1-1; D gene ambiguous. Per germline, CDR1 MNHEY and CDR2 SVGAGI. The germline V and J ends were trimmed by 4 bases and 5 bases, with 14 bases remaining between them. The CDR3 spans 14 residues. CDR3 DNA: TGTGCCAGCAGTTTCCACCAAGCGGGGACTGAAGCTTTCTTT. It translates to CASSFHQAGTEAFF.

The V gene is TRBV5-1, the J gene TRBJ1-5; D is unclear. Germline assignment: CDR1 SGHRS and CDR2 YFSETQ. The V gene lost 2 bases and the J gene lost 6 bases, with 9 bases spanning the gap. The CDR3 runs 13 residues. The CDR3 reads CASSFGIGQPQHF. The CDR3 DNA reads as TGCGCCAGCAGCTTCGGTATTGGTCAGCCCCAGCATTTT.

V usage is TRBV5-1 and J usage is TRBJ2-2; perhaps TRBD2 as D (6 bases). The V end was cut by 3 bases, the J end by 2 bases, with 14 bases between. This CDR3 is built from 16 residues. In germline, CDR1 is SGHRS, CDR2 YFSETQ. The CDR3 coding sequence is TGCGCCAGCAGCTCTTCCGGGGGACGTAACACCGGGGAGCTGTTTTTT. It yields the protein CASSSSGGRNTGELFF.

The CDR3 DNA sequence: TGTGCCAGCAGCCCAAGGACAGGGGGACTCTCTGGGGCCAACGTCCTGACTTTC. Amino acid sequence: CASSPRTGGLSGANVLTF. This chain connects TRBV14 to TRBJ2-6, with 10 positions matching TRBD1. This CDR3 region has 18 residues. The V gene's germline CDR1 is SGHDN and CDR2 FVKESK. V shed 4 bases and J 0 bases; nucleotides not matched to a gene: 6.

V is TRBV5-1 and J is TRBJ1-3; D may be TRBD1 (6 bases). Trimming took 3 bases from V and 1 from J, leaving 8 bases between them. Per the germline V gene, CDR1 is SGHRS and CDR2 is YFSETQ. This CDR3 is built from 14 residues. The DNA for the CDR3 is TGCGCCAGCAGCTCCGGGACATCTGGAAACACCATATATTTT. Protein: CASSSGTSGNTIYF.

J is TRBJ1-1 and V is TRBV13, with 8 bases aligning to TRBD1. V was clipped by 5 bases and J by 11 bases; unmatched bases: 7. The CDR3 runs 12 residues. Germline assignment: CDR1 PRHDT and CDR2 FYEKMQ (reference sequence). The CDR3 sequence is CASSGQGVEAFF. The CDR3 region has the DNA TGTGCCAGCAGCGGACAGGGAGTTGAGGCTTTCTTT.

This chain uses TRBV4-1 with TRBJ1-2; D is possibly TRBD1 (6 bases). Germline CDR1 and CDR2: MGHRA and YSYEKL. The ends were cut back, 1 base at V and 5 bases at J, with 17 bases in the middle. CDR3 length equals 16 residues. The CDR3 loop is CASSQAGGTAVYGYTF. The CDR3 region has the DNA TGCGCCAGCAGCCAAGCTGGGGGCACCGCCGTTTATGGCTACACCTTC.

The chain is built from TRBV11-3 and TRBJ2-1; TRBD1 aligns across 7 bases. Germline V gene data show CDR1 as SGHNT and CDR2 as YENEEA. The CDR3 runs to 12 residues. Unmatched junction bases numbered 3, after V lost 2 bases and J lost 11 bases. The CDR3 here is CASSLQGVQQFF. Here the CDR3 DNA reads TGTGCCAGCAGCTTACAGGGGGTTCAGCAGTTCTTC.

This chain connects TRBV6-5 to TRBJ1-2; D may be TRBD1 (5 bases). Deletions cut 2 bases from V and 2 bases from J, with 12 bases between. CDR3 size: 15 residues. In germline, CDR1 is MNHEY, CDR2 SVGAGI. This CDR3 reads CASSYGGQSNYGYTF. CDR3 in DNA: TGTGCCAGCAGTTACGGCGGACAATCGAACTATGGCTACACCTTC.

The chain joins TRBV30 to TRBJ2-1, with D unclear. The germline CDR1 and CDR2 sequences are GTSNPN and SVGIG (reference sequence). V lost 7 bases, J lost 0 bases, and 7 bases lay in between. The CDR3 is 12 residues long. The CDR3 region is CASSLSYNEQFF. For the CDR3, the DNA is TGTGCCTCCTCCCTCTCCTACAATGAGCAGTTCTTC. Supplemented by reference TRBV30 and TRBJ2-1, the full variable domain reads SQTIHQWPATLVQPVGSPLSLECTVEGTSNPNLYWYRQAAGRGLQLLFYSVGIGQISSEVPQNLSASRPQDRQFILSSKKLLLSDSGFYLCASSLSYNEQFFGPGTRLTVL.

The chain links TRBV6-5 to TRBJ2-7; TRBD1 aligns across 10 bases. Trimming took 8 bases from V and 4 from J; bases not matched to a gene: 8. CDR1 MNHEY and CDR2 SVGAGI come from the germline V gene. The CDR3 has 14 amino acids. CDR3 DNA sequence: TGTGCCAGCGGGGACAGGGGAATTAGGTACGAGCAGTACTTC. This translates into CASGDRGIRYEQYF.

V is TRBV29-1 and J is TRBJ1-2; 7 bases match TRBD1. From germline, CDR1 is SQVTM and CDR2 ANQGSEA. The length of the CDR3 is 14 residues. The junction had 9 bases not matched to a gene; V was cut back by 4 bases and J by 4 bases. CDR3 DNA: TGCAGCGTTGGCCCTACAGGGGAACCCTATGGCTACACCTTC. Translated: CSVGPTGEPYGYTF.

This clone appeared once. The J gene is TRBJ2-3, the V gene TRBV30; TRBD1 might be the D (6 bases). CDR1 is GTSNPN, CDR2 SVGIG, per germline (reference sequence). Deletions cut 2 bases from V and 4 bases from J, with 10 bases between. The CDR3 is 13 amino acids. CDR3 coding DNA: TGTGCCTGGAGTACCAGGGGCGCAGATACGCAGTATTTT. It translates to CAWSTRGADTQYF.

V and J are TRBV7-2 and TRBJ2-7; 14 positions agree with TRBD2. J was trimmed by 0 bases and V by 7 bases; bases with no gene match: 11. CDR1 is SGHTA, CDR2 FQGNSA, per germline. This CDR3 has 18 residues. The chain's CDR3 is CASTRRTSGGTSSYEQYF. Here the CDR3 DNA reads TGTGCCAGCACCCGAAGGACTAGCGGGGGGACGAGCTCCTACGAGCAGTACTTC.

In DNA form, the CDR3 reads TGCGCCAGCAGCCAAGGACAGCAAAATTCACCCCTCCACTTT. Protein sequence: CASSQGQQNSPLHF. The J gene is TRBJ1-6, the V gene TRBV4-1, with D perhaps TRBD1 (5 bases). Germline CDR1 reads MGHRA; CDR2 reads YSYEKL. CDR3 size: 14 residues. V lost 1 base and J lost 7, with 8 bases in between.